This TCR beta chain was identified in a study of CD8 T cells in ankylosing spondylitis. Deletions cut 4 bases from V and 5 bases from J, with 23 bases between. There are 17 residues in the CDR3. Germline-derived CDR1 and CDR2 are ENHRY and SYGVKD. General study points: What appeared characteristic of ankylosing spondylitis blood was a TCR beta motif of eight highly homologous variants.

This clonotype has more than one count but fewer than ten. Its antigen is unidentified. TCRdb itself ran the 5' RACE reads through MiXCR, one entry per CDR3 protein. The sample consists of 400,000 or so distinct CDR3 sequences, around 26% of them appearing once. The rearrangement links TRBV10-3 to TRBJ2-5; perhaps TRBD2 as D (5 bases). The TCR sequence derives from a male donor with ankylosing spondylitis. The sequencing input was blood, either unsorted or a sorted T cell fraction (not recorded which). CDR3 region: CAISGGLSAIGEETQYF. CDR3 nucleotide sequence: TGTGCCATCAGTGGGGGTCTGAGCGCCATTGGGGAGGAGACCCAGTACTTC.